This T cell receptor (beta chain) is from a study of shared clonotypes between healthy human individuals. Caucasian adults residing in Nashville, Tennessee made up all the donors. Some clones are missing from TCRdb's copy, which holds only in-frame ones; the method was immunoSEQ multiplex PCR. Of around 2.3 million clones listed, around 95% are singletons. V was cut by 5 bases and J by 2 bases, with 16 bases left in between. The CDR3 loop spans 15 amino acids. The germline V gene encodes CDR1 SGHAT and CDR2 FQNNGV. This TCR was recovered from a young man in good health. V is TRBV11-2 and J is TRBJ2-7, with no clear D. Sequenced: naive CD4+ T cells sorted from blood. Stated subset: CD45RA+ positively selected. CDR3 region: CASSPQKTPAYEQYF. CDR3 DNA sequence: TGTGCCAGCAGCCCCCAGAAGACGCCAGCCTACGAGCAGTACTTC.